A single sample is the source of the 9 T cell receptor beta chains below, sequenced in a study of blood T cell repertoires in COVID-19 (TCRdb year 2020). The method was the immunoSEQ multiplex PCR assay. This is the immuneACCESS table as TCRdb keeps it, with only in-frame sequences that have V and J called. A part of the clones is gone; compared with another copy, unresolved V genes explain less than half, and the rest is unexplained. The sample contains approximately 150,000 clones, approximately 84% of them found a single time. The top ten clonotypes cover under 3.5% of the sample. Sequencing was done on a sample of peripheral blood. The receptors come from a woman older than 75 with COVID-19, enrolled during active disease.

This clone was seen more than once but under ten times. V and J are TRBV7-2 and TRBJ1-1; D not certain. The CDR3 length is 15 residues. The germline V gene encodes CDR1 SGHTA and CDR2 FQGNSA. V lost 0 bases and J lost 2, with 10 bases in between. CDR3 amino acids: CASSLAAGENTEAFF. The CDR3 bases are TGTGCCAGCAGCTTAGCTGCCGGAGAAAACACTGAAGCTTTCTTT. Combining the CDR3 with reference TRBV7-2 and TRBJ1-1 gives the whole variable domain GAGVSQSPSNKVTEKGKDVELRCDPISGHTALYWYRQSLGQGLEFLIYFQGNSAPDKSGLPSDRFSAERTGGSVSTLTIQRTQQEDSAVYLCASSLAAGENTEAFFGQGTRLTVV.

This clone has just one count. The rearrangement uses TRBV3-1 (or the pseudogene TRBV3-2) and TRBJ1-1; TRBD1 is a possible D gene (6 bases). Germline CDR1 LGHDT, CDR2 YNNKEL (reference sequence). Trimming pared 1 base from V and 5 bases from J, leaving 20 bases between. CDR3 size: 17 residues. The chain's CDR3 is CASSQGVAGVPGTEAFF. The CDR3 DNA sequence: TGTGCCAGCAGCCAAGGGGTGGCAGGGGTCCCGGGGACTGAAGCTTTCTTT.

This clone came up once. The chain links TRBV24-1 to TRBJ2-7; 11 bases map to TRBD2. V lost 3 bases to trimming and J lost 2 bases; unmatched junction nucleotides: 5. Per germline, CDR1 KGHDR and CDR2 SFDVKD. This CDR3 is built from 16 residues. As DNA, the CDR3 is TGTGCCACCAGTGATCGTAGCGGGAGGGGGCCCTACGAGCAGTACTTC. Protein product: CATSDRSGRGPYEQYF.

The chain joins TRBV27 to TRBJ2-2; 8 positions agree with TRBD2. V lost 4 bases to trimming and J lost 5 bases; unmatched junction nucleotides: 6. The CDR3 spans 15 residues. Germline V lookup: CDR1 MNHEY, CDR2 SMNVEV (reference sequence). CDR3 in DNA: TGTGCCAGCAGTTACAGCGGGAGTGTTACCGGGGAGCTGTTTTTT. Translated: CASSYSGSVTGELFF.

The chain carries TRBV3-1 (or the pseudogene TRBV3-2) and TRBJ2-2, with D maybe TRBD1 (6 bases). This CDR3 has 14 residues. Germline V gene data show CDR1 as LGHDT and CDR2 as YNNKEL (reference sequence). V lost 4 bases and J 7 bases, leaving 13 bases between the germline ends. CDR3 sequence: CASSPPGVVGELFF. The CDR3 DNA reads as TGTGCCAGCAGCCCACCAGGGGTGGTCGGGGAGCTGTTTTTT.

The J gene is TRBJ1-4, the V gene TRBV6-1, with unresolved D. The CDR3 contains 15 residues. The V end was cut by 1 base, the J end by 4 bases, with 10 bases between. The V gene's germline CDR1 is MNHNS and CDR2 SASEGT. CDR3 sequence: CASSEERHFNEKLFF. CDR3 in DNA: TGTGCCAGCAGTGAAGAAAGACACTTTAATGAAAAACTGTTTTTT.

The genes are TRBV2 and TRBJ2-5; TRBD2 matches at 10 bases. In germline, CDR1 is SNHLY, CDR2 FYNNEI. With V trimmed by 8 bases and J by 3 bases, 15 bases remained unmatched. This CDR3 region has 17 residues. The CDR3 sequence is CASARTSGLTLKETQYF. The CDR3, as DNA: TGTGCCAGCGCCAGGACTAGCGGCTTAACCTTAAAAGAGACCCAGTACTTC.

The chain uses TRBV7-2 and TRBJ1-2; 8 bases map to TRBD1. CDR3 size: 12 residues. Germline-derived CDR1 and CDR2 are SGHTA and FQGNSA. Trimming at V came to 5 bases and at J to 4 bases, leaving 0 bases not matched to a gene. The CDR3 bases are TGTGCCAGCAGCACAGGGGGCTATGGCTACACCTTC. Translation: CASSTGGYGYTF.

Regarding this clone: The junction does not match germline at one end; this may be a read error. The chain has TRBV20-1 and TRBJ2-7, with TRBD2 matching 7 bases. The CDR3 covers 11 residues. Germline CDR1 reads DFQATT; CDR2 reads SNEGSKA (reference sequence). The CDR3 DNA sequence: TGCAGTGCTAGAGATTTTGTCACTAGCGTCTTC. It codes for CSARDFVTSVF.